This T cell receptor (beta chain) is from a study of cytomegalovirus exposure and HLA in healthy donors. Per germline, CDR1 SGDLS and CDR2 YYNGEE. This CDR3 comprises 16 residues. J was trimmed by 5 bases and V by 3 bases; bases with no gene match: 14. It was with 60 Vbeta and 13 Jbeta primers that the PCR ran. The data were produced by immunoSEQ multiplex PCR, yet TCRdb's version contains in-frame clones alone and is incomplete. The top ten hold roughly 3% of the sample, which has 55,000 to 70,000 clones, approximately 60% seen once. Sequenced sample: PBMCs. The genes are TRBV9 and TRBJ2-7, with 7 positions matching TRBD2. The TCR sequence derives from a woman between 50 and 59 years old in good health and CMV-seronegative. The CDR3 region is CASSDSPQRDIDEQYF. CDR3 nucleotide sequence: TGTGCCAGCAGCGACTCCCCCCAGCGGGATATCGACGAGCAGTACTTC.